The 31 T cell receptor beta chains given below trace back to one sample, sequenced in a study of shared clonotypes between healthy human individuals. CD45RO-negative, CCR7-positively selected cells formed the naive CD8 fraction, excluding terminally differentiated effector memory CD45RA+ cells. Profiling relied on immunoSEQ multiplex PCR, and the TCRdb table lists in-frame clones only, not all of them. The sample lists about 2.2 million clones, roughly 93% occurring once. Sequencing was done on a sample of naive CD8+ T cells from PBMCs. These TCRs come from a man aged 18-30 years in good health. Some clones in this sample may be carry-over from other donors' samples.

V is TRBV11-2 and J is TRBJ2-5; weak D call: TRBD2 (5 bases). V lost 1 base to trimming and J lost 5 bases, with 11 bases between them. This CDR3 is built from 14 residues. The germline CDR1 and CDR2 sequences are SGHAT and FQNNGV. The DNA for the CDR3 is TGTGCCAGCAGCTTAGTCGGGGTAGTCGAGACCCAGTACTTC. This sequence encodes CASSLVGVVETQYF.

The chain employs TRBV7-8 and TRBJ2-1; TRBD2 matches at 11 bases. CDR3 size: 15 residues. After removal of 4 bases from V and 5 bases from J, the junction contained 4 bases not matched to a gene. Germline V gene data show CDR1 as SGHVS and CDR2 as FQNEAQ. CDR3: CASSSPGLADNEQFF. CDR3 nucleotides: TGTGCCAGCAGCTCGCCGGGACTAGCGGACAATGAGCAGTTCTTC.

For the CDR3, the DNA is TGCAGCGCCCCGGGGACAGCGGCCTACGACGGCTACACCTTC. It codes for CSAPGTAAYDGYTF. The chain employs TRBV29-1 and TRBJ1-2; 7 bases are shared with TRBD1. The CDR3 contains 14 residues. V lost 7 bases to trimming and J lost 8 bases; unmatched junction nucleotides: 16. Germline CDR1 SQVTM, CDR2 ANQGSEA.

The chain links TRBV7-6 to TRBJ1-5, with 12 bases lining up with TRBD1. After removal of 5 bases from V and 1 base from J, the junction contained 12 bases not matched to a gene. The CDR3 has 19 residues. CDR1 and CDR2 (germline): SGHVS, FNYEAQ. The DNA of the CDR3 is TGTGCCAGCAGCCCATCCCCGGGACAGGGGGCTTGGAGCAATCAGCCCCAGCATTTT. The encoded protein is CASSPSPGQGAWSNQPQHF.

In its sample, this clone was seen once. The genes are TRBV11-2 and TRBJ2-1; 13 bases fit TRBD2. Germline values: CDR1 SGHAT, CDR2 FQNNGV. The CDR3 is made up of 15 amino acids. Losses at the gene ends were 3 bases for V and 9 bases for J; bases not matched to a gene: 5. The CDR3 spells CASSFVLAGGFEQFF. The CDR3 DNA reads TGTGCCAGCAGCTTCGTACTAGCGGGAGGGTTTGAGCAGTTCTTC.

The chain recombines TRBV10-1 with TRBJ2-3; D remains ambiguous. CDR3 length: 14 amino acids. Germline V lookup: CDR1 WNHNN, CDR2 SYGVQD (reference sequence). The V end lost 3 bases, the J end lost 2 bases, and 9 bases lay between the germline ends. The DNA of the CDR3 is TGCGCCAGCAGTGAAAACCGAGTCACAGATACGCAGTATTTT. It is translated as CASSENRVTDTQYF.

The J gene is TRBJ2-3, the V gene TRBV7-9, with TRBD2 identical over 8 bases. This CDR3 region has 19 residues. The V and J ends lost 0 bases and 2 bases, in that order; junction bases with no gene match: 13. Looked up from germline, CDR1 is SEHNR and CDR2 is FQNEAQ (reference sequence). CDR3 sequence: CASSLAGLAGRLYTDTQYF. As DNA, the CDR3 is TGTGCCAGCAGCTTAGCAGGCCTAGCGGGCAGACTCTACACAGATACGCAGTATTTT.

The chain carries TRBV10-3 and TRBJ1-2, with 7 nucleotides matching TRBD1. CDR1 ENHRY and CDR2 SYGVKD come from the germline V gene. The CDR3 runs to 16 residues. The V gene end was trimmed by 0 bases and the J gene end by 4 bases; junction bases not matched to a gene: 8. CDR3 coding DNA: TGTGCCATCAGTGAGTCGTTGACAGGGTATCCCTATGGCTACACCTTC. It yields the protein CAISESLTGYPYGYTF.

As for this clone: At one boundary the junction diverges from the germline segment, which might be a read error. V usage is TRBV5-1 and J usage is TRBJ2-7, with a weak D call TRBD2 (6 bases). Germline V gives CDR1 SGHRS, CDR2 YFSETQ. The CDR3 runs 11 residues. CDR3 loop: CASRTPGTLSF. DNA of the CDR3: TGCGCCAGCCGCACCCCCGGGACTCTTTCCTTC.

The CDR3 DNA sequence: TGTGCCAGCAGTGAAGCGGTCGGTAACAATCAGCCCCAGCATTTT. Protein sequence: CASSEAVGNNQPQHF. This sequence joins TRBV6-1 and TRBJ1-5; D is undetermined. V shed 0 bases and J shed 3 bases, with 9 bases lying between them. This CDR3 has 15 residues. CDR1 is MNHNS, CDR2 SASEGT, per germline.

The chain carries TRBV15 and TRBJ2-1; 10 bases are a match to TRBD2. The CDR3 consists of 15 residues. The junction had 3 bases not matched to a gene; V was cut back by 1 base and J by 6 bases. CDR1 and CDR2 from the germline V gene are LNHNV and YYDKDF (reference sequence). CDR3 DNA sequence: TGTGCCACCAGCAGAGGACTAGCGGGCTCCAATGAGCAGTTCTTC. The encoded protein is CATSRGLAGSNEQFF. The variable domain in full, completed from reference TRBV15 and TRBJ2-1, reads DAMVIQNPRYQVTQFGKPVTLSCSQTLNHNVMYWYQQKSSQAPKLLFHYYDKDFNNEADTPDNFQSRRPNTSFCFLDIRSPGLGDTAMYLCATSRGLAGSNEQFFGPGTRLTVL.

This clone was seen a few times. The J gene is TRBJ1-4, the V gene TRBV5-5; D ambiguous. V gave up 0 bases and J gave up 5 bases, with 8 bases separating them. Germline V gene sequence: CDR1 SGHKS, CDR2 YYEKEE (reference sequence). The CDR3 is 14 amino acids. CDR3 bases: TGTGCCAGCAGCTTGGTATCCGGGAATGAAAAACTGTTTTTT. It encodes CASSLVSGNEKLFF.

The chain carries TRBV7-6 and TRBJ2-2; possible D gene TRBD1, 5 bases. Trimming cost V 4 bases and J 6 bases, with 15 bases left between them. The germline gives CDR1 SGHVS, CDR2 FNYEAQ. This CDR3 comprises 15 residues. CDR3 in DNA: TGTGCCAGCAGCTCCCCCAGGGTAGGATCCGGGGAGCTGTTTTTT. Amino acid sequence: CASSSPRVGSGELFF.

This chain links TRBV27 with TRBJ2-7; 8 nucleotides match TRBD2. After removal of 0 bases from V and 6 bases from J, the junction contained 13 bases not matched to a gene. The CDR3 length is 17 residues. From germline, CDR1 is MNHEY and CDR2 SMNVEV (reference sequence). DNA of the CDR3: TGTGCCAGCAGTTTATCGAATCCGCCTAGCGGGCCCGGCGAGCAGTACTTC. Translating it yields CASSLSNPPSGPGEQYF.

The J gene is TRBJ2-4, the V gene TRBV4-1, with D perhaps TRBD2 (6 bases). This CDR3 is built from 18 residues. The germline CDR1 and CDR2 sequences are MGHRA and YSYEKL. V shed 0 bases and J shed 1 base, with 16 bases lying between them. The CDR3 here is CASSQDRPGVLAKNIQYF. The CDR3 coding sequence is TGCGCCAGCAGCCAAGATCGTCCGGGGGTGTTGGCCAAAAACATTCAGTACTTC.

Details on this clone: At the DNA level, this CDR3 is encoded by other sequences in the same sample as well. The chain is built from TRBV6-6 and TRBJ1-1; TRBD1 matches 8 bases. The germline V gene has CDR1 MNHNY and CDR2 SVGAGI (reference sequence). With V trimmed by 2 bases and J by 2 bases, 1 base remained unmatched. This CDR3 region has 14 residues. CDR3 nucleotides: TGTGCCAGCAGTTACGGACAGGGAAACACTGAAGCTTTCTTT. It specifies CASSYGQGNTEAFF.

V usage is TRBV6-5 and J usage is TRBJ1-2; TRBD1 might be the D (6 bases). The germline V gene encodes CDR1 MNHEY and CDR2 SVGAGI. The V gene lost 7 bases and the J gene lost 1 base, with 10 bases spanning the gap. The CDR3 runs 13 residues. The CDR3 nucleotides are TGTGCCAGCACCGGGGGCAGTAACTATGGCTACACCTTC. This gives the protein CASTGGSNYGYTF.

This sequence joins TRBV6-1 and TRBJ1-2; TRBD1 aligns across 7 bases. Germline V gives CDR1 MNHNS, CDR2 SASEGT. Losses at the gene ends were 9 bases for V and 8 bases for J; bases not matched to a gene: 18. The length of the CDR3 is 15 residues. This CDR3 is CASSEDRHYPGGYTF. As DNA, the CDR3 is TGTGCCAGTTCCGAGGACAGGCACTACCCGGGAGGCTACACCTTC.

V gene TRBV29-1 combines with J gene TRBJ2-1, with 7 positions matching TRBD2. The CDR3 consists of 14 residues. Germline loops: CDR1 SQVTM, CDR2 ANQGSEA. The trim removed 8 bases at V and 4 bases at J, leaving 11 bases unmatched. CDR3 DNA: TGCAGCTATATGAGGGGAGGGTCTTACAATGAGCAGTTCTTC. The encoded protein is CSYMRGGSYNEQFF.

This chain links TRBV7-3 with TRBJ1-2; a possible D gene is TRBD1 (5 bases). CDR3 length equals 13 residues. In germline, CDR1 is SGHTA, CDR2 FQGTGA. Trimming cost V 5 bases and J 6 bases, with 13 bases left between them. The CDR3 loop reads CASSPGGGDGYTF. The CDR3 nucleotides read TGTGCCAGCAGCCCGGGTGGAGGGGATGGCTACACCTTC. The entire variable domain, with the rest obtained from reference TRBV7-3 and TRBJ1-2, is as follows: GAGVSQTPSNKVTEKGKYVELRCDPISGHTALYWYRQSLGQGPEFLIYFQGTGAADDSGLPNDRFFAVRPEGSVSTLKIQRTERGDSAVYLCASSPGGGDGYTFGSGTRLTVV.

The V and J genes are TRBV7-9 and TRBJ2-4, with 9 bases fitting TRBD2. V lost 5 bases to trimming and J lost 0 bases; unmatched junction nucleotides: 8. Germline V lookup: CDR1 SEHNR, CDR2 FQNEAQ (reference sequence). The CDR3 covers 17 residues. This CDR3 is CASSPRTSALAKNIQYF. The DNA for the CDR3 is TGTGCCAGCAGCCCTCGGACTAGCGCATTAGCCAAAAACATTCAGTACTTC.

For this clone: This sample also contains other DNA sequences that code for the same CDR3. The J gene is TRBJ2-7, the V gene TRBV28; TRBD1 agrees at 7 bases. The CDR3 spans 14 residues. Germline loops: CDR1 MDHEN, CDR2 SYDVKM. Unmatched junction bases numbered 2, after V lost 3 bases and J lost 0 bases. CDR3 in DNA: TGTGCCAGCAGTTTTCGGGACAGCTCCTACGAGCAGTACTTC. Translating gives CASSFRDSSYEQYF. Full variable domain (rest looked up from reference TRBV28 and TRBJ2-7): DVKVTQSSRYLVKRTGEKVFLECVQDMDHENMFWYRQDPGLGLRLIYFSYDVKMKEKGDIPEGYSVSREKKERFSLILESASTNQTSMYLCASSFRDSSYEQYFGPGTRLTVT.

The rearrangement links TRBV7-6 to TRBJ2-5; 11 nucleotides align to TRBD2. J gave up 5 bases and V 0 bases, and 5 bases lay outside the gene matches. This CDR3 contains 16 residues. The germline CDR1 and CDR2 sequences are SGHVS and FNYEAQ. CDR3 region: CASSLAGSGRAETQYF. The CDR3 DNA is TGTGCCAGCAGCTTAGCGGGTAGCGGGAGGGCGGAGACCCAGTACTTC.

V gene TRBV28 combines with J gene TRBJ2-1, with 7 bases matching TRBD2. Germline loops: CDR1 MDHEN, CDR2 SYDVKM. V gave up 0 bases and J gave up 3 bases; unmatched junction bases: 23. This CDR3 is 22 amino acids long. CDR3 coding DNA: TGTGCCAGCAGTTTATGGCCCCTCGTTGGGGGGGGTGGTAATGTCTTCTACAATGAGCAGTTCTTC. This codes for CASSLWPLVGGGGNVFYNEQFF.

This chain connects TRBV29-1 to TRBJ1-2; D gene ambiguous. This CDR3 has 10 residues. Germline lookup yields CDR1 SQVTM and CDR2 ANQGSEA. Trimming shortened V by 3 bases and J by 5 bases, and 4 bases separated the two germline ends. CDR3 coding DNA: TGCAGCGTTGATAAGTATGGCTACACCTTC. The encoded protein is CSVDKYGYTF.

The CDR3 nucleotides are TGTGCCAGCAGCATTGCACTAGCGGCGGTATACGAGCAGTACTTC. Its protein product is CASSIALAAVYEQYF. The chain couples TRBV13 to TRBJ2-5, with 8 bases lining up with TRBD2. The DNA end is a closer match to TRBJ2-7, so the J assignment may be wrong. From germline, CDR1 is PRHDT and CDR2 FYEKMQ (reference sequence). This CDR3 contains 15 residues.

The V call is TRBV7-9, the J call TRBJ2-3; D is possibly TRBD1 (5 bases). CDR1 is SEHNR, CDR2 FQNEAQ, per germline (reference sequence). V lost 2 bases and J lost 6, with 21 bases in between. CDR3 length: 17 amino acids. CDR3 amino acids: CASSLFLPSDNADTQYF. CDR3 bases: TGTGCCAGCAGCTTATTCCTCCCCTCGGACAACGCCGATACGCAGTATTTT.

As concerns this clone: The same CDR3 arises from other DNA sequences in this sample as well. The chain employs TRBV28 and TRBJ2-7; D is uncertain. This CDR3 region has 14 residues. Germline lookup yields CDR1 MDHEN and CDR2 SYDVKM. V was trimmed by 6 bases and J by 0 bases, leaving 12 bases between them. The CDR3 loop reads CASRPSRSSYEQYF. The CDR3 nucleotides are TGTGCCAGCAGGCCCTCACGAAGCTCCTACGAGCAGTACTTC.

The V and J genes are TRBV27 and TRBJ2-5; 9 nucleotides line up with TRBD2. The V segment lost 7 bases and the J segment 4 bases; nucleotides outside the gene matches: 19. This CDR3 region has 18 residues. The germline V gene has CDR1 MNHEY and CDR2 SMNVEV (reference sequence). The CDR3: CASTDISGPSGTRETQYF. CDR3 bases: TGTGCCAGCACCGACATTTCGGGTCCTAGCGGGACCCGAGAGACCCAGTACTTC.

The gene calls are TRBV25-1 and TRBJ2-7, with D uncertain. The germline V and J ends were trimmed by 9 bases and 2 bases, with 14 bases remaining between them. The V gene's germline CDR1 is MGHDK and CDR2 SYGVNS. This CDR3 contains 13 residues. The CDR3 here is CASESHHAYEQYF. The CDR3 nucleotides are TGTGCCAGTGAGTCCCATCACGCCTACGAGCAGTACTTC.

The chain links TRBV21-1 to TRBJ2-3; the D call TRBD2 from the table was never checked on the DNA. TRBV21-1 is a recognized pseudogene. This CDR3 is built from 20 residues. The CDR3 sequence is CASSKALGREGMWGVNTQYF. The CDR3 DNA reads TGTGCCAGCAGCAAAGCGCTTGGGCGGGAGGGAATGTGGGGCGTTAATACGCAGTATTTT.